A single sample gave rise to the 16 T cell receptor beta chains below, sequenced in a study of response to subunit inactivated influenza vaccine. TCRdb fed the RT-PCR reads into MiXCR, producing one record per CDR3 protein. The sample lists 500,000 to 700,000 distinct CDR3 sequences, around a quarter occurring once. This same sample was also taken into another study, of T cells expressing NK-cell markers. That work adds: Making the TCR beta cDNA relied on 5'RACE template switching with UMIs.

Here the sequenced sample was CD4+ T cells sorted from PBMCs, taken 11 to 12 days after vaccination. The receptors shown here come from a man between 50 and 59 years old who received an inactivated influenza vaccine.

The chain links TRBV7-9 to TRBJ1-1; 7 bases line up with TRBD1. The CDR3 has 15 residues. With 5 bases clipped from V and 1 base from J, the junction kept 7 bases outside the gene matches. CDR1 SEHNR and CDR2 FQNEAQ come from the germline V gene (reference sequence). CDR3 loop: CASSAGEGANTEAFF. The CDR3 DNA sequence: TGTGCCAGCAGCGCCGGAGAGGGGGCGAACACTGAAGCTTTCTTT.

The rearrangement joins TRBV15 to TRBJ2-5; 10 nucleotides align to TRBD2. CDR1 and CDR2 from the germline V gene are LNHNV and YYDKDF (reference sequence). CDR3 length: 17 residues. J gave up 2 bases and V 0 bases, and 6 bases lay outside the gene matches. The CDR3 here is CATSREGIAGGQETQYF. The CDR3 DNA sequence: TGTGCCACCAGCAGAGAGGGAATAGCGGGGGGACAAGAGACCCAGTACTTC. The complete variable domain, with remaining parts taken from reference TRBV15 and TRBJ2-5, reads DAMVIQNPRYQVTQFGKPVTLSCSQTLNHNVMYWYQQKSSQAPKLLFHYYDKDFNNEADTPDNFQSRRPNTSFCFLDIRSPGLGDTAMYLCATSREGIAGGQETQYFGPGTRLLVL.

This clonotype came up many times. V and J are TRBV20-1 and TRBJ2-3, with TRBD2 identical over 9 bases. Trimming at V came to 6 bases and at J to 2 bases, leaving 6 bases not matched to a gene. This CDR3 has 14 amino acids. The germline V gene has CDR1 DFQATT and CDR2 SNEGSKA (reference sequence). In DNA, the CDR3 is TGCAGTGCCCAACCTAGCGGGGACACAGATACGCAGTATTTT. Its protein is CSAQPSGDTDTQYF.

In the case of this clonotype: Relative to the germline gene, one junction end is altered; a read error may explain this. The chain carries TRBV29-1 and TRBJ1-2; 8 nucleotides agree with TRBD1. The germline gives CDR1 SQVTM, CDR2 ANQGSEA. The CDR3 has 11 amino acids. The CDR3 region is CSAPGQGPLSF. CDR3 sequence (DNA): TGCAGCGCCCCCGGACAGGGTCCCCTCTCATTC.

This clonotype was recorded a few times. This chain links TRBV20-1 with TRBJ2-7, with TRBD1 matching 11 bases. V lost 1 base and J lost 4; bases outside the gene matches: 3. The CDR3 is 14 residues long. Germline V CDR1 and CDR2: DFQATT, SNEGSKA (reference sequence). CDR3: CSARAGTGGYEQYF. The DNA of the CDR3 is TGCAGTGCTAGAGCGGGGACAGGGGGATACGAGCAGTACTTC.

This clonotype was seen once. The gene calls are TRBV24-1 and TRBJ2-5; the D gene is possibly TRBD1 (6 bases). V lost 9 bases, J lost 1 base, and 11 bases lay in between. This CDR3 has 13 residues. The germline gives CDR1 KGHDR, CDR2 SFDVKD. CDR3 DNA sequence: TGTGCCACCCAGGACAGTACCCAAGAGACCCAGTACTTC. Amino acids: CATQDSTQETQYF.

The chain combines TRBV20-1 with TRBJ1-2; D is ambiguous. The V and J ends lost 3 bases and 4 bases respectively, with 15 bases between them. The CDR3 length is 14 residues. Germline lookup yields CDR1 DFQATT and CDR2 SNEGSKA (reference sequence). DNA for the CDR3: TGCAGTGCTAGTAATTGGGAGGGAGGCTATGGCTACACCTTC. Translated: CSASNWEGGYGYTF.

V gene TRBV20-1 combines with J gene TRBJ1-3; D is unresolved. Trimming pared 3 bases from V and 0 bases from J, leaving 18 bases between. The CDR3 covers 17 residues. From germline, CDR1 is DFQATT and CDR2 SNEGSKA (reference sequence). The CDR3 loop reads CSASQSGGFTSGNTIYF. The CDR3 region has the DNA TGCAGTGCTAGCCAGAGCGGAGGGTTTACCTCTGGAAACACCATATATTTT.

This clonotype was detected a few times. The CDR3 DNA reads TGTGCCAGCAGCTTACGATGGTTAGGGCCGAACACTGAAGCTTTCTTT. Its protein product is CASSLRWLGPNTEAFF. V and J are TRBV7-2 and TRBJ1-1; D unclear. CDR1 and CDR2 from the germline V gene are SGHTA and FQGNSA. The CDR3 is 16 residues long. The V and J ends lost 2 bases and 1 base respectively, with 14 bases between them.

The rearrangement links TRBV28 to TRBJ2-1; 9 bases are a match to TRBD2. Unmatched junction bases numbered 4, after V lost 6 bases and J lost 1 base. There are 15 residues in the CDR3. Germline values: CDR1 MDHEN, CDR2 SYDVKM. Here the CDR3 reads CASRTAGGSYNEQFF. CDR3 nucleotides: TGTGCCAGCAGAACAGCGGGGGGATCCTACAATGAGCAGTTCTTC. Full variable domain (rest looked up from reference TRBV28 and TRBJ2-1): DVKVTQSSRYLVKRTGEKVFLECVQDMDHENMFWYRQDPGLGLRLIYFSYDVKMKEKGDIPEGYSVSREKKERFSLILESASTNQTSMYLCASRTAGGSYNEQFFGPGTRLTVL.

The genes are TRBV12-3 or TRBV12-4 and TRBJ1-6; tentative D call: TRBD1 (6 bases). This CDR3 has 15 amino acids. The ends were cut back, 3 bases at V and 9 bases at J, with 15 bases in the middle. This CDR3 reads CASSLSGDRSSPLHF. The CDR3 nucleotides read TGTGCCAGCAGTTTGTCAGGGGATCGGAGTTCACCCCTCCACTTT.

In this sample, this clonotype turned up a few times. The rearrangement uses TRBV28 and TRBJ1-2, with unresolved D. This CDR3 contains 12 residues. Germline CDR1 reads MDHEN; CDR2 reads SYDVKM. The germline V and J ends were trimmed by 5 bases and 2 bases, with 6 bases remaining between them. CDR3 sequence reads: CASSVQNYGYTF. The CDR3 nucleotides read TGTGCCAGCAGTGTACAGAACTATGGCTACACCTTC.

In its sample, this clonotype was seen once. The rearrangement links TRBV12-3 or TRBV12-4 to TRBJ2-7; tentatively, D is TRBD1 or TRBD2 (5 bases each). The CDR3 length is 15 residues. V gave up 3 bases and J gave up 5 bases, with 17 bases separating them. The CDR3 region has the DNA TGTGCCAGCAGTTTGCAAGGACCACGGGGCCACGAGCAGTACTTC. Translated: CASSLQGPRGHEQYF.

This clonotype was seen a few times. This chain uses TRBV18 with TRBJ1-2; 7 bases align to TRBD1. Germline values: CDR1 KGHSH, CDR2 LQKENI. This CDR3 has 15 amino acids. V lost 3 bases, J lost 7 bases, and 11 bases stayed unmatched. The CDR3 nucleotides are TGTGCCAGCTCACCGCAACAGGGGTCCCCTACTGGCTACACCTTC. Translation gives CASSPQQGSPTGYTF.

J is TRBJ2-1 and V is TRBV12-3 or TRBV12-4; 11 bases are a match to TRBD2. The CDR3 runs to 15 residues. After removal of 6 bases from V and 9 bases from J, the junction contained 10 bases not matched to a gene. The CDR3 bases are TGTGCCAGCAGCCTTAGCGGGGGGGCCTCGGGTGAGCAGTTCTTC. It is translated as CASSLSGGASGEQFF.

CDR3 nucleotides: TGTGCCAGCAGTTACGGACAGGGACTTCTGGGGGGCCAGTACTTC. Its translation is CASSYGQGLLGGQYF. The chain couples TRBV6-5 to TRBJ2-5, with TRBD1 matching over 8 bases. CDR1 and CDR2 (germline): MNHEY, SVGAGI. The trim removed 2 bases at V and 10 bases at J, leaving 12 bases unmatched. This CDR3 is 15 amino acids long.